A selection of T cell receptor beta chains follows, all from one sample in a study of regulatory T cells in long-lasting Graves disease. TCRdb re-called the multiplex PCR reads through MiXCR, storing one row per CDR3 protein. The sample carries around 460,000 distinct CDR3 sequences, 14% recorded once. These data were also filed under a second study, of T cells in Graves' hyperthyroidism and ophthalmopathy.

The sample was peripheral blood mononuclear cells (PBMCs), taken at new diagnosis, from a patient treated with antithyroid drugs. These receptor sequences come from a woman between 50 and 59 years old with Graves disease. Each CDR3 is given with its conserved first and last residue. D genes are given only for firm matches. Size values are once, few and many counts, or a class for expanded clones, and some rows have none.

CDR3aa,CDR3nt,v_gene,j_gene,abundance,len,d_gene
CASSQMGLATDTQYF,TGTGCCAGCAGCCAAATGGGACTAGCGACAGATACGCAGTATTTT,TRBV3-1,TRBJ2-3,many,15,TRBD2
CASSLALGTGGTDTQYF,TGTGCCAGCAGCTTAGCGCTCGGGACAGGGGGCACAGATACGCAGTATTTT,TRBV7-2,TRBJ2-3,.,17,TRBD1
CASSSRTVNTEAFF,TGTGCCAGCAGTTCTCGGACAGTGAACACTGAAGCTTTCTTT,TRBV7-9,TRBJ1-1,many,14,.
CASSVGRTSTDTQYF,TGTGCCAGCAGCGTTGGACGGACTAGCACAGATACGCAGTATTTT,TRBV7-9,TRBJ2-3,.,15,.
CAWSWGRRTEAFF,TGTGCCTGGAGCTGGGGGCGCCGAACTGAAGCTTTCTTT,TRBV30,TRBJ1-1,.,13,.
CASSETGGRYYEQYF,TGCGCCAGCAGCGAGACAGGTGGGAGGTACTACGAGCAGTACTTC,TRBV5-1,TRBJ2-7,.,15,.
CASSFGGDPNTEAFF,TGTGCCAGCAGCTTCGGGGGGGACCCGAACACTGAAGCTTTCTTT,TRBV7-9,TRBJ1-1,.,15,.
CASSYGLADQETQYF,TGTGCCAGCAGTTATGGACTAGCGGACCAAGAGACCCAGTACTTC,TRBV12-3/TRBV12-4,TRBJ2-5,many,15,TRBD2
CASSLIPPYGYTF,TGTGCCAGCAGTTTAATTCCACCCTATGGCTACACCTTC,TRBV28,TRBJ1-2,many,13,.
CATSMTSGAGETQYF,TGTGCCACCAGCATGACTAGCGGAGCTGGGGAGACCCAGTACTTC,TRBV24-1,TRBJ2-5,few,15,TRBD2
CASLTQGSLYNSPLHF,TGTGCCAGCTTGACCCAGGGGAGCCTCTATAATTCACCCCTCCACTTT,TRBV2,TRBJ1-6,.,16,.
CASSFWQLSGSGELFF,TGTGCCAGCAGTTTTTGGCAGCTGAGTGGTTCCGGGGAGCTGTTTTTT,TRBV28,TRBJ2-2,many,16,.
CSASMSSETQYF,TGCAGTGCCTCTATGAGTTCGGAGACCCAGTACTTC,TRBV20-1,TRBJ2-5,.,12,.
CSAREGGSQYNEQFF,TGCAGTGCTAGAGAGGGGGGGAGTCAGTACAATGAGCAGTTCTTC,TRBV20-1,TRBJ2-1,few,15,TRBD2
CASSQSAGTDHQETQYF,TGTGCCAGCAGTCAAAGTGCAGGGACCGACCACCAAGAGACCCAGTACTTC,TRBV11-2,TRBJ2-5,many,17,.
CASSWKIRETQYF,TGTGCCAGCAGCTGGAAAATAAGAGAGACCCAGTACTTC,TRBV7-2,TRBJ2-5,few,13,.
CAWIRQLNTGELFF,TGTGCCTGGATTCGGCAGTTGAACACCGGGGAGCTGTTTTTT,TRBV30,TRBJ2-2,.,14,.
CASSPSGTQNEQFF,TGTGCCAGCAGCCCTAGCGGGACCCAAAATGAGCAGTTCTTC,TRBV28,TRBJ2-1,many,14,TRBD2
CASSLRQGPADTQYF,TGTGCCAGCAGCCTTAGACAGGGCCCGGCGGATACGCAGTATTTT,TRBV7-9,TRBJ2-3,many,15,TRBD1
CASRGGLAGSYEGSYEQYF,TGTGCCAGCAGAGGGGGACTAGCGGGATCTTATGAAGGCTCCTACGAGCAGTACTTC,TRBV7-8,TRBJ2-7,.,19,TRBD2
CASSLDQASGNDEQFF,TGTGCCAGCAGCTTAGATCAGGCTAGCGGGAACGATGAGCAGTTCTTC,TRBV11-2,TRBJ2-1,.,16,TRBD2
CASSLYSGSYNEQFF,TGTGCCAGCAGTTTATATAGCGGGAGTTACAATGAGCAGTTCTTC,TRBV27,TRBJ2-1,many,15,TRBD2
CAISEKLAANTGELFF,TGTGCCATCAGTGAGAAGCTAGCGGCGAACACCGGGGAGCTGTTTTTT,TRBV10-3,TRBJ2-2,.,16,TRBD2
CASRNGGGRSVNEQFF,TGTGCCAGCCGTAACGGGGGAGGGCGGAGTGTCAATGAGCAGTTCTTC,TRBV7-9,TRBJ2-1,few,16,TRBD2
CSARESGLAGEGAETQYF,TGCAGTGCTAGAGAATCAGGACTAGCGGGAGAGGGGGCAGAGACCCAGTACTTC,TRBV20-1,TRBJ2-5,few,18,TRBD2
CASSLGLAYYNEQFF,TGTGCCAGCAGTCTGGGACTAGCGTACTACAATGAGCAGTTCTTC,TRBV27,TRBJ2-1,many,15,TRBD2
CASSPGTVTYEQYF,TGCGCCAGCAGCCCCGGGACTGTTACCTACGAGCAGTACTTC,TRBV5-1,TRBJ2-7,many,14,.
CASGGPGYEQYF,TGTGCCAGCGGGGGACCGGGGTACGAGCAGTACTTC,TRBV27,TRBJ2-7,.,12,.
CASSPGQGNTEAFF,TGTGCCAGCAGTCCGGGACAGGGGAACACTGAAGCTTTCTTT,TRBV6-1,TRBJ1-1,many,14,TRBD1
CASRVQGDGNTIYF,TGTGCCAGCAGGGTACAGGGCGATGGAAACACCATATATTTT,TRBV2,TRBJ1-3,.,14,.
CASSSARPTRDTQYF,TGTGCCAGCAGCTCGGCTAGACCGACCCGAGATACGCAGTATTTT,TRBV7-9,TRBJ2-3,many,15,.
CASSLVSGTYEQYF,TGTGCCAGCAGCTTAGTTTCCGGGACTTACGAGCAGTACTTC,TRBV7-6,TRBJ2-7,.,14,.
CASSSGAISGNTIYF,TGTGCCAGCAGTTCGGGCGCTATCTCTGGAAACACCATATATTTT,TRBV28,TRBJ1-3,.,15,.
CASSPGQGGGYTF,TGTGCCAGTAGCCCTGGACAGGGAGGTGGCTACACCTTC,TRBV19,TRBJ1-2,few,13,TRBD1
CSARDASGYSTDTQYF,TGCAGTGCTAGAGATGCTAGCGGGTATAGCACAGATACGCAGTATTTT,TRBV20-1,TRBJ2-3,.,16,TRBD2
CASSSTSGNYNEQFF,TGTGCCAGCAGCTCAACTAGCGGGAACTACAATGAGCAGTTCTTC,TRBV3-1,TRBJ2-1,many,15,TRBD2
CASSLPPGHTGELFF,TGTGCCAGCAGCTTACCACCAGGGCACACCGGGGAGCTGTTTTTT,TRBV5-6,TRBJ2-2,.,15,.
CASSPSTGHSGNTIYF,TGTGCCAGCAGCCCGTCGACAGGTCACTCTGGAAACACCATATATTTT,TRBV11-2,TRBJ1-3,many,16,.
CAISVQDRSNGEQYF,TGTGCCATCAGTGTTCAGGACAGATCAAATGGCGAGCAGTACTTC,TRBV10-3,TRBJ2-7,many,15,.
CASSLDLGNTGELFF,TGTGCCAGCAGCTTGGATCTAGGAAACACCGGGGAGCTGTTTTTT,TRBV5-5,TRBJ2-2,few,15,.
CASSQDLHEQYF,TGTGCCAGCAGCCAAGATTTGCACGAGCAGTACTTC,TRBV3-1,TRBJ2-7,.,12,.
CSVLGRSTDTQYF,TGCAGTGTCCTCGGGAGGAGCACAGATACGCAGTATTTT,TRBV20-1,TRBJ2-3,many,13,TRBD2
CASYRDVQETQYF,TGTGCCAGCTATAGGGACGTCCAAGAGACCCAGTACTTC,TRBV2,TRBJ2-5,many,13,.
CASSFGISYEQYF,TGCGCCAGCAGCTTCGGCATTTCCTACGAGCAGTACTTC,TRBV5-1,TRBJ2-7,many,13,.
CAISERGRETEAFF,TGTGCCATCAGTGAAAGGGGGCGCGAGACTGAAGCTTTCTTT,TRBV10-3,TRBJ1-1,many,14,TRBD1
CASGLVLGGGGTEAFF,TGTGCTAGTGGTTTGGTACTGGGAGGAGGGGGAACTGAAGCTTTCTTT,TRBV12-5,TRBJ1-1,.,16,.
CASSFYGSSGNEQFF,TGTGCCAGCAGCTTCTACGGGAGTTCGGGCAATGAGCAGTTCTTC,TRBV13,TRBJ2-1,many,15,.
CASSESAGARQFF,TGTGCCAGCAGTGAATCAGCGGGAGCCCGCCAGTTCTTC,TRBV2,TRBJ2-1,many,13,TRBD2
CASSPPGGQQSNEQFF,TGTGCCAGCAGCCCTCCAGGGGGCCAACAATCGAATGAGCAGTTCTTC,TRBV11-2,TRBJ2-1,many,16,TRBD1
CASSYVDAWTEAFF,TGTGCCAGCAGTTACGTTGATGCATGGACTGAAGCTTTCTTT,TRBV28,TRBJ1-1,.,14,.
CASSLVAQETQYF,TGTGCCAGCAGCTTGGTTGCCCAAGAGACCCAGTACTTC,TRBV28,TRBJ2-5,many,13,.
CASSARRRQFYEQYF,TGTGCCAGCAGCGCAAGGAGACGACAGTTTTACGAGCAGTACTTC,TRBV6-1,TRBJ2-7,many,15,.
CASCLGPGANVLTF,TGTGCCAGCTGCCTTGGGCCTGGGGCCAACGTCCTGACTTTC,TRBV12-3/TRBV12-4,TRBJ2-6,many,14,.